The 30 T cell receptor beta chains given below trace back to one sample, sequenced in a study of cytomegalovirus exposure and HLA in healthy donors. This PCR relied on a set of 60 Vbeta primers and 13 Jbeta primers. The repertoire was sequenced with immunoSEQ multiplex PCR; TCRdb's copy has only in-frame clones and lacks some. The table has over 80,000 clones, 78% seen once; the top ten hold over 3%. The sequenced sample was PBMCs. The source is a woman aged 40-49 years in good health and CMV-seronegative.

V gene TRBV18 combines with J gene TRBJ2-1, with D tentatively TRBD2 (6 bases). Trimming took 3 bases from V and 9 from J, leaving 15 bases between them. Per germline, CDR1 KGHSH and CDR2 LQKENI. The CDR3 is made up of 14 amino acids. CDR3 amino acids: CASSPLRGESEQFF. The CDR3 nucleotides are TGTGCCAGCTCACCCCTGCGGGGAGAAAGTGAGCAGTTCTTC.

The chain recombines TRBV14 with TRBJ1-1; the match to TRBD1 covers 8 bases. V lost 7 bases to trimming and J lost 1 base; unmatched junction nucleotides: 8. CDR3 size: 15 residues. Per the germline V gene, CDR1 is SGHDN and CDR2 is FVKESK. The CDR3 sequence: CASKLTGGENTEAFF. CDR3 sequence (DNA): TGTGCCAGCAAACTAACAGGGGGAGAGAACACTGAAGCTTTCTTT.

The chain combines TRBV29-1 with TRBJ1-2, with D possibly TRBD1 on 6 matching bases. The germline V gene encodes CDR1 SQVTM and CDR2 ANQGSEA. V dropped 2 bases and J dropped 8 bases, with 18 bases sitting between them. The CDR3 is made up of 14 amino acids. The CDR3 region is CSVESGGPSQGYTF. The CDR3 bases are TGCAGCGTTGAATCCGGGGGGCCCTCCCAGGGCTACACCTTC. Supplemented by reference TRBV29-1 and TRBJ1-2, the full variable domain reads SAVISQKPSRDICQRGTSLTIQCQVDSQVTMMFWYRQQPGQSLTLIATANQGSEATYESGFVIDKFPISRPNLTFSTLTVSNMSPEDSSIYLCSVESGGPSQGYTFGSGTRLTVV.

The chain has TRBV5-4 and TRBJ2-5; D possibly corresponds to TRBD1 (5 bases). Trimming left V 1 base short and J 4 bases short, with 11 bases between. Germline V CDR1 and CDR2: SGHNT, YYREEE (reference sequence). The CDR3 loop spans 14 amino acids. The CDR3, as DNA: TGTGCCAGCAGCTTGACAGGTACTGGAGAGACCCAGTACTTC. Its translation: CASSLTGTGETQYF.

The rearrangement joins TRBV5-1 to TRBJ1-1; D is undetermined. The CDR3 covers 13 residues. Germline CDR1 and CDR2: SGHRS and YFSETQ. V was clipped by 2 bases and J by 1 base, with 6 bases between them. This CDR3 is CASSFQENTEAFF. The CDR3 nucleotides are TGCGCCAGCAGCTTTCAGGAGAACACTGAAGCTTTCTTT. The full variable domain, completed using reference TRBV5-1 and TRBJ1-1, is KAGVTQTPRYLIKTRGQQVTLSCSPISGHRSVSWYQQTPGQGLQFLFEYFSETQRNKGNFPGRFSGRQFSNSRSEMNVSTLELGDSALYLCASSFQENTEAFFGQGTRLTVV.

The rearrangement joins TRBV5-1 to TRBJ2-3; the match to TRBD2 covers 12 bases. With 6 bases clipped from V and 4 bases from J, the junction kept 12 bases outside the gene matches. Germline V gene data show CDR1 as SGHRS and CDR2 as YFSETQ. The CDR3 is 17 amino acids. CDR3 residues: CASTYGLAGGPSDTQYF. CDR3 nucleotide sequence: TGCGCCAGCACCTATGGGCTAGCGGGAGGGCCGTCAGATACGCAGTATTTT.

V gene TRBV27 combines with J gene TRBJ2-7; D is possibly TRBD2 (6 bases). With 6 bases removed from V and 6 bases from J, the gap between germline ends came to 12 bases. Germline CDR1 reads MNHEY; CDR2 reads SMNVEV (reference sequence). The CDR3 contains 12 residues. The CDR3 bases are TGTGCCAGCAGCCGATTCGGGGGCGAGCAGTACTTC. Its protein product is CASSRFGGEQYF.

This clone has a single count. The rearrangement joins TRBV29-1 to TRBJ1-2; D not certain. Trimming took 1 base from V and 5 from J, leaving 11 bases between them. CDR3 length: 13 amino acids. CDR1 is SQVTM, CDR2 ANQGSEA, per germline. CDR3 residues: CSVEARTSYGYTF. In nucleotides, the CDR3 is TGCAGCGTTGAAGCCAGGACTTCTTATGGCTACACCTTC.

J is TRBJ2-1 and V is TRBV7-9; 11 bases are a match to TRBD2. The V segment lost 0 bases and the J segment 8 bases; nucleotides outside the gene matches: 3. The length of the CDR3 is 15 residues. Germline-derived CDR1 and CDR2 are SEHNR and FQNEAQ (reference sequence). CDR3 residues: CASSLALAGGYEQFF. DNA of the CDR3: TGTGCCAGCAGCTTAGCGCTAGCGGGAGGATATGAGCAGTTCTTC.

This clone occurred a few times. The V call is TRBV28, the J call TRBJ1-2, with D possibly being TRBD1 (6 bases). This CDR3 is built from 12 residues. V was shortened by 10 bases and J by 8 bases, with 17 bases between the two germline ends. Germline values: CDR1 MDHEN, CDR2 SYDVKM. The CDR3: CATGWAGDGYTF. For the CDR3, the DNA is TGTGCCACGGGGTGGGCAGGGGACGGCTACACCTTC.

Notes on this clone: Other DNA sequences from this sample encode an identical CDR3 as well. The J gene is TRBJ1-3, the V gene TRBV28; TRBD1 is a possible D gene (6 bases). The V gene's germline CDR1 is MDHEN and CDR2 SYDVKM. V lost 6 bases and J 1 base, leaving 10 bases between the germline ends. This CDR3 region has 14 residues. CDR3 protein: CASSLRGSGNTIYF. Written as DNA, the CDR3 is TGTGCCAGCAGCCTTAGGGGGTCTGGAAACACCATATATTTT.

The CDR3 loop reads CAWSVLAGNGEQYF. CDR3 bases: TGTGCCTGGAGTGTTTTAGCGGGAAATGGCGAGCAGTACTTC. The chain employs TRBV30 and TRBJ2-7, with 8 bases that match TRBD2. The length of the CDR3 is 14 residues. Germline V gene lookup returns CDR1 GTSNPN and CDR2 SVGIG (reference sequence). The J segment lost 6 bases and the V segment lost 0 bases, leaving 7 bases of the junction unmatched.

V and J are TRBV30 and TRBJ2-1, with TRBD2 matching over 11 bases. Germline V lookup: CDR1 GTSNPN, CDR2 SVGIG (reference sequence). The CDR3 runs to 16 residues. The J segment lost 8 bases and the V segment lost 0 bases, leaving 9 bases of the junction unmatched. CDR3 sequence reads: CAWSVLETSGIDEQFF. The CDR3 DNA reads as TGTGCCTGGAGTGTTTTGGAGACTAGCGGGATCGATGAGCAGTTCTTC.

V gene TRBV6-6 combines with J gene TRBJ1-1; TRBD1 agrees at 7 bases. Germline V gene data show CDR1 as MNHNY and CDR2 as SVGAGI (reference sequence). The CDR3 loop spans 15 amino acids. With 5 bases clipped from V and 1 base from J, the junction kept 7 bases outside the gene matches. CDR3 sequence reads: CASSDPTGKNTEAFF. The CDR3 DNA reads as TGTGCCAGCAGTGACCCGACAGGGAAGAACACTGAAGCTTTCTTT.

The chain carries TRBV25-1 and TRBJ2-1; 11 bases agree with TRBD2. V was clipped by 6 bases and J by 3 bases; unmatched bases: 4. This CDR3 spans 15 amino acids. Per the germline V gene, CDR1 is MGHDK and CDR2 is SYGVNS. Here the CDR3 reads CASSLTSGSYNEQFF. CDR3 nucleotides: TGTGCCAGCAGCCTCACTAGCGGGAGCTACAATGAGCAGTTCTTC.

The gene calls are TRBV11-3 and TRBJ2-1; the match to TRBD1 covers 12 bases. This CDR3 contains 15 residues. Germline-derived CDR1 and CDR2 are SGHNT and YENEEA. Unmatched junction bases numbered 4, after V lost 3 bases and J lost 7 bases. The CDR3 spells CASSLGQGASNEQFF. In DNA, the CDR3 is TGTGCCAGCAGCTTGGGACAGGGGGCAAGTAATGAGCAGTTCTTC.

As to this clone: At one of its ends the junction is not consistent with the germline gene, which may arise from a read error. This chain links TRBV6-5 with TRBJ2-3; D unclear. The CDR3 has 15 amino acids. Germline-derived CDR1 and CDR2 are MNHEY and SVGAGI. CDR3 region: CAGSSQWSQSDTQYF. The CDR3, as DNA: TGTGCCGGCAGTTCCCAGTGGTCCCAGTCAGATACGCAGTATTTT.

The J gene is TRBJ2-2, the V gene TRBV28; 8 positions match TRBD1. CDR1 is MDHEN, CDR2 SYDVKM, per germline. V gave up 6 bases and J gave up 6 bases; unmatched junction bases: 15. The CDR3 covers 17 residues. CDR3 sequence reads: CASRAGQGATRPGELFF. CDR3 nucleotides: TGTGCCAGCAGGGCCGGGCAGGGGGCGACTAGGCCCGGGGAGCTGTTTTTT.

CDR3 in amino acids: CASSWREGGEQFF. The CDR3 DNA follows: TGTGCCAGTAGTTGGCGGGAGGGAGGTGAGCAGTTCTTC. The rearrangement uses TRBV19 and TRBJ2-1, with 9 bases that match TRBD2. The J segment lost 9 bases and the V segment lost 5 bases, leaving 5 bases of the junction unmatched. The V gene's germline CDR1 is LNHDA and CDR2 SQIVND (reference sequence). The CDR3 is made up of 13 amino acids.

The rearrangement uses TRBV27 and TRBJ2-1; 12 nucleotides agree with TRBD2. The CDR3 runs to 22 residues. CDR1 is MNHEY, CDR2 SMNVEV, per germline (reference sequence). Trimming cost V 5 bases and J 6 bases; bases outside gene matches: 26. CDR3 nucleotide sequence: TGTGCCAGCAGTCCTCGTTACTCGACTAGCGGGAGTTTTTTTTCTACCCGCAATGAGCAGTTCTTC. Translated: CASSPRYSTSGSFFSTRNEQFF.

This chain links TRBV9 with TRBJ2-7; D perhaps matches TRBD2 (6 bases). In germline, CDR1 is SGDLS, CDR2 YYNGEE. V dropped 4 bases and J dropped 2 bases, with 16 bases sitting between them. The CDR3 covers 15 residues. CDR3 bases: TGTGCCAGCAGCCTTACGGGGGAAGACGCCTACGAGCAGTACTTC. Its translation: CASSLTGEDAYEQYF.

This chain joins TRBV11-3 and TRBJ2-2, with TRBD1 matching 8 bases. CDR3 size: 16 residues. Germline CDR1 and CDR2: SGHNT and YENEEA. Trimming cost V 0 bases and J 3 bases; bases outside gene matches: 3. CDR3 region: CASSLDWTGYTGELFF. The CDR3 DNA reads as TGTGCCAGCAGCTTAGATTGGACAGGGTACACCGGGGAGCTGTTTTTT.

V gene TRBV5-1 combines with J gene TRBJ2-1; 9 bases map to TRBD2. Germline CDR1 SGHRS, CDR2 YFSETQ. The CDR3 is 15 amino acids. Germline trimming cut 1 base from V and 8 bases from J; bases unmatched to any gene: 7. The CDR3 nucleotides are TGCGCCAGCAGCTTGAGACTAGCGGCTGACTATGAGCAGTTCTTC. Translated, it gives CASSLRLAADYEQFF.

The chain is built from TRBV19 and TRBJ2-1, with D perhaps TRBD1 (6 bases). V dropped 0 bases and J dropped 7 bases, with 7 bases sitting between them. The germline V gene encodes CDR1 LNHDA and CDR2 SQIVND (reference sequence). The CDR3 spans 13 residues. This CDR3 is CASSIETGNEQFF. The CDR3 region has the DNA TGTGCCAGTAGTATAGAAACAGGGAATGAGCAGTTCTTC.

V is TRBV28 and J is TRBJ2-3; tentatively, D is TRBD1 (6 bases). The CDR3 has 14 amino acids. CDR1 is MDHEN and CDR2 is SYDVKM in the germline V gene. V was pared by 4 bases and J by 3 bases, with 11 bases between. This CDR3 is CASSSPTGTDTQYF. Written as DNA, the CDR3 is TGTGCCAGCAGTTCCCCGACAGGTACAGATACGCAGTATTTT.

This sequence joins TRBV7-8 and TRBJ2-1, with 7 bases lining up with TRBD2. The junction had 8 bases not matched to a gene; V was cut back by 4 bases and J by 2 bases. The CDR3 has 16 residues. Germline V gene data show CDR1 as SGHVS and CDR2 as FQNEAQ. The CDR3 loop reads CASSSGASGPYNEQFF. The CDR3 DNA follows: TGTGCCAGCAGCTCTGGGGCTAGCGGCCCCTACAATGAGCAGTTCTTC.

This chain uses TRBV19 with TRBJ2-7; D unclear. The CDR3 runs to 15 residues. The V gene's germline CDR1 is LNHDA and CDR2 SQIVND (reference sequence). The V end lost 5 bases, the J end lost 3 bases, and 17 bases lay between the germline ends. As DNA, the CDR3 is TGTGCCAGTAGTGCCCCCCGTGGAGTATTCTACGAGCAGTACTTC. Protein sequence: CASSAPRGVFYEQYF.

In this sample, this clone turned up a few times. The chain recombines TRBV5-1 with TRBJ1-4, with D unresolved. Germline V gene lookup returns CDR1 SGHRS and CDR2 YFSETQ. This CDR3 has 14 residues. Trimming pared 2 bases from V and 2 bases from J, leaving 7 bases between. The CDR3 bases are TGCGCCAGCAGCTTTGGTAGTACTAATGAAAAACTGTTTTTT. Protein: CASSFGSTNEKLFF.

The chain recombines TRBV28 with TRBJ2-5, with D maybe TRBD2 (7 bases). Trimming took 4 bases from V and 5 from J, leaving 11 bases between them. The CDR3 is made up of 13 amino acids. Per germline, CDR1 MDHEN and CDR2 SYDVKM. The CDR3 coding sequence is TGTGCCAGCAGTTCGGGGGGCCCGGAGACCCAGTACTTC. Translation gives CASSSGGPETQYF.

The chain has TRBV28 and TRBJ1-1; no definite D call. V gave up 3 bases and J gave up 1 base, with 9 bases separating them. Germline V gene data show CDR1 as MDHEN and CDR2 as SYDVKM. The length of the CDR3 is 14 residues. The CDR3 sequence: CASSLVQSNTEAFF. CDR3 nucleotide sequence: TGTGCCAGCAGTTTGGTACAGTCGAACACTGAAGCTTTCTTT.